This T cell receptor beta chain is drawn from a study of T-cell reconstitution after alpha-beta-depleted transplantation in children (dated by TCRdb to 2016 to 2017). Looking at the study overall: Using TCR repertoire profiling, the study followed T-cell immune reconstitution in a quantitative way in children after TCRalphabeta/CD19-depleted allogeneic hematopoietic cell transplantation. The research as a whole found: In some patients, the high TCRbeta diversity seen at day 60 was put down to recipient T cells and intrathymic progenitors that had survived conditioning. The frequencies of hyperexpanded clones fell over the following months, and after one year, T-cell counts and TCRbeta diversity were mostly attributed to newly produced T cells. The apparently early recovery of alphabetaT-cell counts about two months after transplant reportedly depended on only several hundred rapidly expanded clones that came from non-depleted graft cells.

The library was built by means of PCR. Sequencing used an Illumina HiSeq 2500. TCR libraries were prepared with molecular barcoding, using unique molecular identifiers to normalize TCRbeta repertoire quantification. TCRdb cleaned the public reads at Q25 with fastp, built clones with MiXCR and kept in-frame beta chains. Duplicate CDR3 protein sequences are folded into a single record with the most common DNA and genes. For this sample there are over 450,000 distinct CDR3 sequences; about 10% appear just once. Just over 2% of the sample is in the top ten clones. Interpreted using the paper, the treatment or condition label stands for: allogeneic hematopoietic cell transplantation with graft depleted of TCRalphabeta T cells and CD19 B cells. TCRalphabeta/CD19-depleted allogeneic hematopoietic cell grafts were given to the transplant recipients, all of whom were children. Turning to this clonotype: Its antigen remains undetermined. Qualities for individual bases were not recorded, and no much larger clone is one base off.

The CDR3 starts with the cysteine, ends with the phenylalanine, and has 15 residues. Just the 45-base CDR3 DNA is kept, in frame starting at base 1. Via the germline V gene, CDR1 is KGHSH and CDR2 LQKENI. Trimming accounts for 4 bases at V and 2 bases at J, while the number of junction bases matched to no gene is 8. The rearrangement combines TRBV18 with TRBJ2-7, with 7 middle bases fitting TRBD2. The specimen comprised PBMCs, sampled before TCRalphabeta/CD19-depleted stem cell transplant. This receptor was taken from a child aged 2 to 10 with inherited bone marrow failure, due to receive a stem cell transplant. The nucleotide sequence reads as follows: TGTGCCAGCTCACGTCCCGACGGGAGGACCTACGAGCAGTACTTC. It encodes CASSRPDGRTYEQYF.